A selection of T cell receptor beta chains follows, all from one sample in a study of spatial heterogeneity in lung cancer. TCRdb re-called the 5' RACE reads through MiXCR, storing one row per CDR3 protein. This sample yields roughly 19,000 distinct CDR3 sequences, of which under 10% are seen a single time; roughly 24% belongs to the top ten. Specimen: lung tumor tissue, collected at surgery. These receptors were obtained from a male donor with early-stage non-small cell lung cancer. Each CDR3 is given with its conserved first and last residue.

cdr3_length j_call v_call cdr3_aa
14 TRBJ2-3 TRBV29-1 CSVRGDSSTDTQYF
16 TRBJ2-1 TRBV24-1 CATSGPGQGGIDEQFF
17 TRBJ1-5 TRBV3-1 CASSQRGPGGAGQPQHF
15 TRBJ2-1 TRBV3-1 CASSSRSGGVNEQFF
13 TRBJ1-1 TRBV20-1 CSARDTWGMSAFF
17 TRBJ2-2 TRBV14 CASSPFSGTANTGELFF
16 TRBJ2-3 TRBV4-1 CASSQGDRGRTDTQYF
16 TRBJ1-5 TRBV15 CATSGGQQVGNQPQHF
13 TRBJ2-1 TRBV7-2 CASSLGAGSEQFF
14 TRBJ1-1 TRBV4-1 CASTQRAQGTEAFF
12 TRBJ1-1 TRBV30 CAWNYQGSEAFF
18 TRBJ2-5 TRBV5-1 CASSLGGQGDRGLETQYF
13 TRBJ1-5 TRBV29-1 CSVRDRGNQPQHF
13 TRBJ2-5 TRBV6-5 CASSYGGIGTQYF
15 TRBJ2-7 TRBV7-8 CASSLAGTPDHEQYF
13 TRBJ1-5 TRBV6-1 CASLGLISQPQHF
13 TRBJ1-6 TRBV28 CASLRTGLSPLHF
14 TRBJ2-5 TRBV11-2 CASSSGLAFETQYF
16 TRBJ2-1 TRBV7-3 CASSYLAGGPYNEQFF
14 TRBJ2-7 TRBV28 CASVSREGWYEQYF
13 TRBJ2-7 TRBV28 CASSGTPTYEQYF
17 TRBJ1-3 TRBV6-5 CASSFSPGLISGNTIYF
12 TRBJ2-1 TRBV18 CASSPTGGEQFF
15 TRBJ1-2 TRBV4-3 CASSQERRANYGYTF
13 TRBJ1-2 TRBV3-1 CASSFQGNYGYTF
15 TRBJ2-1 TRBV7-2 CASSLVVLAGGWQFF
14 TRBJ1-5 TRBV3-1 CASSLGRQNQPQHF
12 TRBJ2-7 TRBV4-1 CASSHNQGEQYF
13 TRBJ2-6 TRBV11-2 CASSLAGANVLTF
16 TRBJ2-4 TRBV20-1 CSARVSYSLAKNIQYF
12 TRBJ2-5 TRBV11-3 CASSRGQETQYF
14 TRBJ2-7 TRBV9 CASSVTGGSYEQYF
15 TRBJ1-2 TRBV7-9 CASSLDGGANYGYTF
16 TRBJ2-7 TRBV4-2 CASSPVVGTVSYEQYF
17 TRBJ2-6 TRBV2 CASSSGGGRSGANVLTF
12 TRBJ2-7 TRBV5-1 CASSTTGYEQYF
14 TRBJ2-1 TRBV7-2 CASSLGGREGEQFF
16 TRBJ2-5 TRBV13 CASSQRTGPIQETQYF
17 TRBJ2-7 TRBV7-2 CASSFRGQGPISYEQYF
17 TRBJ1-5 TRBV30 CAWSQTPVRGGDQPQHF
15 TRBJ2-7 TRBV10-3 CAISGGQGFSYEQYF
16 TRBJ1-6 TRBV7-2 CASSPTGASGNSPLHF
15 TRBJ1-5 TRBV2 CASSGRRGGNQPQHF
15 TRBJ1-1 TRBV6-5 CASRSSGGGDTEAFF
14 TRBJ1-5 TRBV27 CASRPTPGRQPQHF
15 TRBJ1-3 TRBV9 CASSSRDRDIGTIYF
17 TRBJ1-5 TRBV6-5 CASSYLSDRGGNQPQHF
15 TRBJ1-1 TRBV12-3/TRBV12-4 CASTQAGTANTEAFF
14 TRBJ2-5 TRBV5-1 CASSLVHGPETQYF
13 TRBJ2-5 TRBV5-1 CASSGTGMETQYF
19 TRBJ1-2 TRBV6-1 CASSEVNGQGAVRVYGYTF